A single sample gave rise to the 23 T cell receptor beta chains below, sequenced in a study of vaccination and CD4 T cells after COVID-19. No cognate antigen is known for these TCRs. The treatment was: roughly 10-day PBMC culture with coronavirus spike peptide pools or control peptides (ViraFEST assay). The study sequenced cultured CD4+ T cell DNA using the Oncomine TCR Beta short-read assay. From the PCR reads, TCRdb called clonotypes with MiXCR, one entry per CDR3 protein. The sample has 9,000 to 15,000 distinct CDR3 sequences, 60% to 65% seen once. Sequencing was performed on CD4+ T cells from blood, cultured in vitro. All receptors come from a human donor who had recovered from COVID-19.

The chain is built from TRBV7-9 and TRBJ1-3; 7 bases match TRBD1. With 5 bases clipped from V and 2 bases from J, the junction kept 6 bases outside the gene matches. Looked up from germline, CDR1 is SEHNR and CDR2 is FQNEAQ (reference sequence). The length of the CDR3 is 15 residues. Written as DNA, the CDR3 is TGTGCCAGCAGCACGCGGGACAGCCCTGGAAACACCATATATTTT. Translated, it gives CASSTRDSPGNTIYF.

This clonotype was detected once. The V and J genes are TRBV28 and TRBJ1-2; the match to TRBD1 covers 7 bases. This CDR3 spans 14 amino acids. CDR1 MDHEN and CDR2 SYDVKM come from the germline V gene. The ends lost 6 bases at V and 2 bases at J; junction bases unmatched: 6. The CDR3 bases are TGTGCCAGCAGCCTACCACAGGGGAACTATGGCTACACCTTC. Its protein product is CASSLPQGNYGYTF.

V usage is TRBV28 and J usage is TRBJ2-3; a weak D match, TRBD2 (5 bases). The V gene's germline CDR1 is MDHEN and CDR2 SYDVKM. The CDR3 extends over 16 amino acids. V gave up 5 bases and J gave up 4 bases, with 19 bases separating them. The CDR3 spells CASSPPVAGFADTQYF. Written as DNA, the CDR3 is TGTGCCAGCAGTCCGCCTGTGGCGGGTTTCGCAGATACGCAGTATTTT.

J is TRBJ2-1 and V is TRBV6-1; D might be TRBD2 (5 bases). Trimming took off 2 bases at V and 6 bases at J, with 11 bases between the two ends. The germline V gene has CDR1 MNHNS and CDR2 SASEGT. CDR3 length equals 14 residues. The CDR3 region has the DNA TGTGCCAGCAGTGAAAACTGGAGGCCCAATGAGCAGTTCTTC. Residues: CASSENWRPNEQFF.

The CDR3 DNA reads TGTGCCAGCAGTTATGGTCAAGAGACCCAGTACTTC. Translation: CASSYGQETQYF. V usage is TRBV6-2 or TRBV6-3 and J usage is TRBJ2-5; unclear D gene. The CDR3 is made up of 12 amino acids. Per the germline V gene, CDR1 is MNHEY and CDR2 is SVGEGT. V was cut by 3 bases and J by 2 bases, with 4 bases left in between.

This chain joins TRBV20-1 and TRBJ1-4; D ambiguous. The CDR3 totals 12 residues. Germline V CDR1 and CDR2: DFQATT, SNEGSKA (reference sequence). V dropped 1 base and J dropped 11 bases, with 11 bases sitting between them. CDR3 DNA sequence: TGCAGTGCTAGAGGGAGAGATAAGAAACTGTTTTTT. Translating it yields CSARGRDKKLFF.

The chain is built from TRBV12-3 or TRBV12-4 and TRBJ2-1, with unresolved D. Trimming shortened V by 5 bases and J by 4 bases, and 6 bases separated the two germline ends. The CDR3 sequence is 12 residues long. CDR3 residues: CASSDGYNEQFF. CDR3 coding DNA: TGTGCCAGCAGTGACGGTTACAATGAGCAGTTCTTC.

This chain joins TRBV28 and TRBJ2-1, with TRBD2 matching 16 bases. In germline, CDR1 is MDHEN, CDR2 SYDVKM. The V and J ends lost 7 bases and 6 bases, in that order; junction bases with no gene match: 15. The length of the CDR3 is 19 residues. CDR3 in amino acids: CASKYHGTSGRGGSNEQFF. For the CDR3, the DNA is TGTGCCAGCAAATACCACGGGACTAGCGGGAGGGGGGGCTCCAATGAGCAGTTCTTC. Full variable domain (remainder filled in from reference TRBV28 and TRBJ2-1): DVKVTQSSRYLVKRTGEKVFLECVQDMDHENMFWYRQDPGLGLRLIYFSYDVKMKEKGDIPEGYSVSREKKERFSLILESASTNQTSMYLCASKYHGTSGRGGSNEQFFGPGTRLTVL.

In this sample, this clonotype turned up a few times. The chain couples TRBV6-5 to TRBJ1-1; D gene ambiguous. The CDR3 has 15 amino acids. The germline CDR1 and CDR2 sequences are MNHEY and SVGAGI. V lost 0 bases and J lost 8, with 16 bases in between. The CDR3 DNA sequence: TGTGCCAGCAGTTACTCGTCACTGGGGAACGTAGAAGCTTTCTTT. Protein: CASSYSSLGNVEAFF.

J is TRBJ2-1 and V is TRBV30, with unresolved D. The V gene's germline CDR1 is GTSNPN and CDR2 SVGIG (reference sequence). V dropped 3 bases and J dropped 2 bases, with 11 bases sitting between them. The CDR3 spans 14 residues. This CDR3 reads CAWSRGRTYNEQFF. In nucleotides, the CDR3 is TGTGCCTGGAGCAGAGGTCGAACCTACAATGAGCAGTTCTTC.

The CDR3 coding sequence is TGTGCCAGCAGCCCCGCCGGGCGTTACGAGCAGTACTTC. Its translation: CASSPAGRYEQYF. The rearrangement links TRBV12-3 or TRBV12-4 to TRBJ2-7; D is undetermined. Trimming removed 6 bases from V and 4 bases from J, with 13 bases in between. This CDR3 is 13 amino acids long.

CDR3 in DNA: TGTGCCACCAGTGATGCTAACAGTAATCCTCGAGAGACCCAGTACTTC. It specifies CATSDANSNPRETQYF. J is TRBJ2-5 and V is TRBV24-1; D is unresolved. The CDR3 runs 16 residues. CDR1 KGHDR and CDR2 SFDVKD come from the germline V gene. V was clipped by 3 bases and J by 4 bases, with 17 bases between them.

This chain links TRBV27 with TRBJ1-2; D gene unclear. V was shortened by 6 bases and J by 3 bases, with 5 bases between the two germline ends. Germline loops: CDR1 MNHEY, CDR2 SMNVEV (reference sequence). The CDR3 totals 11 residues. The CDR3 DNA follows: TGTGCCAGCAGGGATTACTATGGCTACACCTTC. It is translated as CASRDYYGYTF.

The rearrangement joins TRBV7-9 to TRBJ2-7; no definite D call. V was pared by 4 bases and J by 5 bases, with 12 bases between. The CDR3 sequence is 13 residues long. In germline, CDR1 is SEHNR, CDR2 FQNEAQ (reference sequence). CDR3 sequence: CASSSVGEDEQYF. The CDR3 coding sequence is TGTGCCAGCAGCTCCGTGGGCGAGGACGAGCAGTACTTC. The entire variable domain, with the rest obtained from reference TRBV7-9 and TRBJ2-7, is as follows: DTGVSQNPRHKITKRGQNVTFRCDPISEHNRLYWYRQTLGQGPEFLTYFQNEAQLEKSRLLSDRFSAERPKGSFSTLEIQRTEQGDSAMYLCASSSVGEDEQYFGPGTRLTVT.

Here the CDR3 reads CASSIQGARYGYTF. The CDR3 nucleotides read TGTGCCAGTAGTATACAGGGGGCGCGGTATGGCTACACCTTC. The genes are TRBV19 and TRBJ1-2; 8 nucleotides align to TRBD1. The CDR3 runs 14 residues. In germline, CDR1 is LNHDA, CDR2 SQIVND (reference sequence). Unmatched junction bases numbered 4, after V lost 2 bases and J lost 5 bases.

This chain uses TRBV4-1 with TRBJ2-7; D unclear. The ends were cut back, 5 bases at V and 0 bases at J, with 11 bases in the middle. This CDR3 is 14 amino acids long. Germline loops: CDR1 MGHRA, CDR2 YSYEKL. CDR3 in amino acids: CASSDARPSYEQYF. The DNA for the CDR3 is TGCGCCAGCAGCGACGCGAGGCCCTCCTACGAGCAGTACTTC.

The J gene is TRBJ1-4, the V gene TRBV20-1; 11 bases are a match to TRBD1. V lost 6 bases to trimming and J lost 7 bases; unmatched junction nucleotides: 7. From germline, CDR1 is DFQATT and CDR2 SNEGSKA (reference sequence). This CDR3 spans 14 amino acids. The CDR3 is CSATDRGRGEKLFF. The CDR3 DNA reads TGCAGTGCAACGGACAGGGGGCGGGGTGAAAAACTGTTTTTT.

This sequence joins TRBV11-2 and TRBJ2-7; no clear D. CDR3 length: 11 amino acids. V was clipped by 5 bases and J by 7 bases, with 9 bases between them. Looked up from germline, CDR1 is SGHAT and CDR2 is FQNNGV. The CDR3 loop is CASSPTSEQYF. In nucleotides, the CDR3 is TGTGCCAGCAGCCCGACGTCGGAGCAGTACTTC.

The gene calls are TRBV20-1 and TRBJ1-5; no clear D gene. Germline CDR1 DFQATT, CDR2 SNEGSKA (reference sequence). With 6 bases removed from V and 5 bases from J, the gap between germline ends came to 14 bases. The CDR3 runs to 13 residues. DNA for the CDR3: TGCAGTGCCAACGTGACTCCCGATCAGCCCCAGCATTTT. Amino acids: CSANVTPDQPQHF.

This sequence joins TRBV6-2 or TRBV6-3 and TRBJ2-3; 11 bases map to TRBD2. The CDR3 consists of 16 residues. J was trimmed by 6 bases and V by 5 bases; bases with no gene match: 10. In germline, CDR1 is MNHEY, CDR2 SVGEGT. In DNA, the CDR3 is TGTGCCAGCAGTCGGACTAGCGGGCCTACCTATGATACGCAGTATTTT. Its translation: CASSRTSGPTYDTQYF.

The chain recombines TRBV5-4 with TRBJ2-5; 8 nucleotides line up with TRBD2. The CDR3 loop spans 14 amino acids. CDR1 and CDR2 (germline): SGHNT, YYREEE (reference sequence). V lost 3 bases and J lost 5; bases outside the gene matches: 6. The CDR3 loop is CASSSREGAETQYF. The CDR3 DNA reads as TGTGCCAGCAGCTCCCGGGAGGGCGCGGAGACCCAGTACTTC. The full variable domain, its missing parts supplied by reference TRBV5-4 and TRBJ2-5, is ETGVTQSPTHLIKTRGQQVTLRCSSQSGHNTVSWYQQALGQGPQFIFQYYREEENGRGNFPPRFSGLQFPNYSSELNVNALELDDSALYLCASSSREGAETQYFGPGTRLLVL.

This sequence joins TRBV2 and TRBJ2-2; 12 nucleotides agree with TRBD2. Germline values: CDR1 SNHLY, CDR2 FYNNEI. The CDR3 is 15 amino acids. Unmatched junction bases numbered 4, after V lost 4 bases and J lost 7 bases. CDR3 amino acids: CASSGTSGISGELFF. CDR3 nucleotides: TGTGCCAGCAGTGGGACTAGCGGGATTAGCGGGGAGCTGTTTTTT.

The chain employs TRBV28 and TRBJ1-2, with 10 positions matching TRBD1. Unmatched junction bases numbered 10, after V lost 9 bases and J lost 3 bases. The CDR3 has 15 residues. CDR1 and CDR2 (germline): MDHEN, SYDVKM. The CDR3 DNA follows: TGTGCCAGTAAAGCGACCGGGACAGGGGACTATGGCTACACCTTC. Translation: CASKATGTGDYGYTF.